This T cell receptor (beta chain) was captured by sequencing in a study of OX40 agonist ivuxolimab in advanced cancers. Trimming stripped 8 bases from V and 4 bases from J, with 20 bases between. CDR3 length: 15 residues. Germline CDR1 is MNHNS and CDR2 is SASEGT. Using immunoSEQ multiplex PCR, the repertoire was profiled, and TCRdb retains in-frame clones only, with some absent. The profile shows tens of thousands of clones, about four fifths of them singletons. Specimen: CD4+ or CD8+ T cells sorted from blood, collected in a trial of the OX40 agonist ivuxolimab. The chain uses TRBV6-1 and TRBJ1-2; D is ambiguous. The clonotype was recovered from an adult with an advanced solid tumor such as melanoma, head and neck, liver or kidney cancer. CDR3 sequence reads: CASAPQADLGYGYTF. CDR3 DNA sequence: TGTGCCAGCGCCCCCCAGGCGGATTTGGGCTATGGCTACACCTTC.